This T cell receptor beta chain was obtained from a study of regulatory T cells in long-lasting Graves disease. Findings of the study overall: Relative to new patients (approximately 960), persistent patients exhibited greater sharing of public clonotypes (about 2,700).

Library construction for TCR beta used iRepertoire HTBI primers and Arm-PCR of CDR3 regions. TCRdb re-analysed the multiplex PCR reads in MiXCR, keeping a single row per CDR3 protein. The data contain 700,000 or so distinct CDR3 sequences, about 32% of them singletons. A remark on this clonotype: Its antigen is as yet unknown.

Described time point: persistent/refractory GD, antithyroid drugs over 5 years with positive TRAb. There was RNA extracted from PBMCs, and the TCR library was made from it. Graves' disease diagnosis followed American Thyroid Association guidelines. The receptor comes from a female donor with Graves disease. Sequencing was performed on peripheral blood mononuclear cells (PBMCs), taken when the disease was refractory, from a patient treated with antithyroid drugs.

CDR3 in DNA: TGTGCCAGCAGCTACGGACAGGACCATCGGCCCCAGCATTTT. Its protein is CASSYGQDHRPQHF. This chain links TRBV7-9 with TRBJ1-5; 7 bases line up with TRBD1. After removal of 4 bases from V and 9 bases from J, the junction contained 9 bases not matched to a gene. This CDR3 is 14 amino acids long. Germline-derived CDR1 and CDR2 are SEHNR and FQNEAQ (reference sequence).